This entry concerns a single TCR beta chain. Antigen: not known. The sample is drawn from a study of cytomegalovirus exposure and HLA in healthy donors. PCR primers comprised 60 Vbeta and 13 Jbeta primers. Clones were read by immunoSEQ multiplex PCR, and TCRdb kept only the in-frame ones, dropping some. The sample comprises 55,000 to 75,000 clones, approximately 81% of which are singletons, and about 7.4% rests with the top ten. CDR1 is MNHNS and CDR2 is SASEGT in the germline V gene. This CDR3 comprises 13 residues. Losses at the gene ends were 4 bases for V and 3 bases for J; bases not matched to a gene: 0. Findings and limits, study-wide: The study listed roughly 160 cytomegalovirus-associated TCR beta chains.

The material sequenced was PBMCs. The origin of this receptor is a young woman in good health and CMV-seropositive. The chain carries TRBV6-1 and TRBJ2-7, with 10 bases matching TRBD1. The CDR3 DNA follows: TGTGCCAGCAGTGGGACAGGGGGCTACGAGCAGTACTTC. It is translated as CASSGTGGYEQYF.